These 27 T cell receptor beta chains originate from one sample sequenced in a study of early T cells in non-severe SARS-CoV-2 infection. TCRdb redid the calling of the 5' RACE reads with MiXCR, one entry per CDR3 protein. The table records some 27,000 distinct CDR3 sequences, roughly 4.8% of them present only once. Sequencing used whole blood. The receptors stem from an adult who was a healthcare worker with PCR-confirmed SARS-CoV-2 infection or an uninfected control (not recorded which).

Ten or more counts support this clonotype. This chain uses TRBV11-2 with TRBJ2-1; D tentatively reads TRBD1 or TRBD2 (7 bases each). Germline CDR1 SGHAT, CDR2 FQNNGV. This CDR3 contains 15 residues. V shed 5 bases and J shed 2 bases, with 13 bases lying between them. CDR3 sequence: CASSSQGGPYNEQFF. The CDR3 nucleotides read TGTGCCAGCAGCAGCCAGGGGGGGCCCTACAATGAGCAGTTCTTC. Full variable domain (outside the CDR3, taken from reference TRBV11-2 and TRBJ2-1): EAGVAQSPRYKIIEKRQSVAFWCNPISGHATLYWYQQILGQGPKLLIQFQNNGVVDDSQLPKDRFSAERLKGVDSTLKIQPAKLEDSAVYLCASSSQGGPYNEQFFGPGTRLTVL.

This clonotype showed up many times. The chain combines TRBV18 with TRBJ2-2, with no clear D. Trimming stripped 4 bases from V and 5 bases from J, with 11 bases between. The CDR3 length is 14 residues. The germline gives CDR1 KGHSH, CDR2 LQKENI. CDR3 protein: CASSLTEGTGELFF. The CDR3 region has the DNA TGTGCCAGCTCACTCACGGAAGGGACCGGGGAGCTGTTTTTT.

The chain combines TRBV5-1 with TRBJ2-3; D is ambiguous. The V end was cut by 2 bases, the J end by 2 bases, with 12 bases between. Germline CDR1 reads SGHRS; CDR2 reads YFSETQ. This CDR3 region has 15 residues. This chain's CDR3 is CASSFSPLDTDTQYF. Written as DNA, the CDR3 is TGCGCCAGCAGCTTCTCCCCGCTAGACACAGATACGCAGTATTTT.

There are many counts of this clonotype. The chain employs TRBV12-3 or TRBV12-4 and TRBJ2-7, with D unresolved. This CDR3 has 12 amino acids. Trimming removed 6 bases at V and 7 bases at J, with 13 bases between. The CDR3 coding sequence is TGTGCCAGCAGCCGAACTATGTTGGAGCAGTACTTC. Encoded protein: CASSRTMLEQYF.

By share, this clonotype counts as medium-sized. The chain is built from TRBV6-4 and TRBJ2-3; 11 bases are shared with TRBD2. This CDR3 is built from 14 residues. The V and J ends lost 3 bases and 4 bases, in that order; junction bases with no gene match: 0. Germline V lookup: CDR1 MRHNA, CDR2 SNTAGT. The DNA for the CDR3 is TGTGCCAGCAGTGAACTAGCGGGAGCAGATACGCAGTATTTT. Amino acid sequence: CASSELAGADTQYF.

CDR3 protein: CASSPARTVNYGYTF. As DNA, the CDR3 is TGTGCCAGCAGCCCTGCTCGGACAGTCAACTATGGCTACACCTTC. The V and J genes are TRBV7-9 and TRBJ1-2; D possibly corresponds to TRBD1 (6 bases). Trimming cost V 5 bases and J 2 bases, with 15 bases left between them. From germline, CDR1 is SEHNR and CDR2 FQNEAQ (reference sequence). This CDR3 is built from 15 residues.

This clonotype was seen at least ten times. The chain couples TRBV6-5 to TRBJ1-1; TRBD1 aligns across 10 bases. CDR1 is MNHEY and CDR2 is SVGAGI in the germline V gene. The CDR3 has 13 amino acids. The V segment lost 8 bases and the J segment 5 bases; nucleotides outside the gene matches: 5. DNA for the CDR3: TGTGCCAGCTCCGGGACAGGGGTTACTGAAGCTTTCTTT. It specifies CASSGTGVTEAFF.

This clonotype was counted at least ten times. CDR3 coding DNA: TGCGCCAGCAGCTCGCTTAGGCAGGGGGCATCAGATACGCAGTATTTT. Translating it yields CASSSLRQGASDTQYF. The chain carries TRBV10-2 and TRBJ2-3; 8 bases map to TRBD1. V was clipped by 6 bases and J by 4 bases; unmatched bases: 12. This CDR3 spans 16 amino acids. Germline V CDR1 and CDR2: WSHSY, SAAADI.

This clonotype was seen at least ten times. The chain employs TRBV20-1 and TRBJ2-7, with a weak D call TRBD2 (5 bases). This CDR3 contains 12 residues. V lost 3 bases, J lost 2 bases, and 8 bases lay in between. Germline CDR1 and CDR2: DFQATT and SNEGSKA (reference sequence). The CDR3 nucleotides are TGCAGTGCTAGCGGGAAACCCTACGAGCAGTACTTC. Encoded protein: CSASGKPYEQYF.

J is TRBJ2-5 and V is TRBV29-1; no definite D call. The CDR3 runs 13 residues. Germline CDR1 SQVTM, CDR2 ANQGSEA. Trimming cost V 2 bases and J 8 bases, with 15 bases left between them. The DNA for the CDR3 is TGCAGCGTTGAACCCAGCTCCAAGAGAACCCAGTACTTC. Encoded protein: CSVEPSSKRTQYF.

This clonotype was picked up many times. The chain recombines TRBV28 with TRBJ1-3, with TRBD1 as a possible D gene (6 bases). The V gene lost 3 bases and the J gene lost 7 bases, with 10 bases spanning the gap. This CDR3 comprises 13 residues. Germline CDR1 reads MDHEN; CDR2 reads SYDVKM. The CDR3 sequence: CASSLQGPNTIYF. CDR3 nucleotides: TGTGCCAGCAGTTTGCAGGGGCCGAACACCATATATTTT.

This sequence joins TRBV20-1 and TRBJ2-2; 11 bases line up with TRBD2. Looked up from germline, CDR1 is DFQATT and CDR2 is SNEGSKA (reference sequence). This CDR3 region has 16 residues. Germline trimming cut 2 bases from V and 5 bases from J; bases unmatched to any gene: 7. The CDR3 loop reads CSARLLLAGDTGELFF. In DNA form, the CDR3 reads TGCAGTGCTAGACTCCTACTAGCGGGGGATACCGGGGAGCTGTTTTTT.

This clonotype was detected many times. This sequence joins TRBV3-1 and TRBJ2-2; 8 bases are a match to TRBD1. V shed 4 bases and J 0 bases; nucleotides not matched to a gene: 7. Germline values: CDR1 LGHDT, CDR2 YNNKEL (reference sequence). The CDR3 covers 17 residues. CDR3 sequence: CASSRHRQGTNTGELFF. DNA for the CDR3: TGTGCCAGCAGCCGTCATCGACAGGGGACGAACACCGGGGAGCTGTTTTTT.

This clonotype has ten or more counts. The chain links TRBV2 to TRBJ2-7; 7 bases map to TRBD1. The CDR3 has 15 residues. The V segment lost 8 bases and the J segment 4 bases; nucleotides outside the gene matches: 14. Per germline, CDR1 SNHLY and CDR2 FYNNEI. The CDR3: CASSIPGTDVYEQYF. In DNA form, the CDR3 reads TGTGCCAGCTCGATTCCCGGGACAGACGTATACGAGCAGTACTTC.

This rearrangement joins TRBV29-1 to TRBJ2-2; weak D call: TRBD2 (6 bases). The CDR3 is made up of 14 amino acids. The germline gives CDR1 SQVTM, CDR2 ANQGSEA. With 6 bases removed from V and 1 base from J, the gap between germline ends came to 12 bases. The CDR3 DNA reads as TGCAGCGTGATGGGAGCGGGGAACACCGGGGAGCTGTTTTTT. Translated, it gives CSVMGAGNTGELFF.

This clonotype showed up just a few times. This sequence joins TRBV5-1 and TRBJ2-2; TRBD1 or TRBD2 may be the D gene (5 bases each). Trimming pared 2 bases from V and 3 bases from J, leaving 8 bases between. This CDR3 comprises 14 residues. Germline assignment: CDR1 SGHRS and CDR2 YFSETQ. CDR3 in amino acids: CASSLEGYTGELFF. DNA of the CDR3: TGCGCCAGCAGCTTAGAGGGGTACACCGGGGAGCTGTTTTTT.

This clonotype was counted ten times or more. J is TRBJ1-2 and V is TRBV28; no firm D call. Germline lookup yields CDR1 MDHEN and CDR2 SYDVKM. The CDR3 contains 11 residues. The V and J ends lost 4 bases and 7 bases respectively, with 7 bases between them. The chain's CDR3 is CASSSPSGYTF. For the CDR3, the DNA is TGTGCCAGCAGTTCCCCGTCTGGCTACACCTTC.

This clonotype came up many times. The rearrangement uses TRBV2 and TRBJ2-1, with a possible D match to TRBD1 (6 bases). The CDR3 loop spans 16 amino acids. V lost 4 bases and J 6 bases, leaving 19 bases between the germline ends. The germline gives CDR1 SNHLY, CDR2 FYNNEI. CDR3 loop: CASSAPGVRMGNEQFF. For the CDR3, the DNA is TGTGCCAGCAGTGCCCCAGGGGTTCGTATGGGCAATGAGCAGTTCTTC.

This clonotype was observed a few times. This chain links TRBV6-2 or TRBV6-3 with TRBJ2-7, with D perhaps matching TRBD1 or TRBD2 (5 bases each). This CDR3 is 16 amino acids long. V was clipped by 0 bases and J by 7 bases, with 19 bases between them. The germline V gene has CDR1 MNHEY and CDR2 SVGEGT. The CDR3 sequence: CASSYSERVLEGEQYF. The CDR3 DNA reads as TGTGCCAGCAGTTACTCTGAGAGGGTCCTAGAGGGGGAGCAGTACTTC.

Here the CDR3 DNA reads TGTGCCAGCAGCTTTACAGCGGGACCCGGGGAGCTGTTTTTT. Translation gives CASSFTAGPGELFF. V and J are TRBV11-2 and TRBJ2-2; 7 nucleotides agree with TRBD2. Unmatched junction bases numbered 4, after V lost 3 bases and J lost 6 bases. Germline CDR1 reads SGHAT; CDR2 reads FQNNGV. CDR3 length: 14 residues.

This clonotype was detected ten times or more. The J gene is TRBJ2-3, the V gene TRBV11-1; 8 bases align to TRBD1. Trimming at V came to 5 bases and at J to 3 bases, leaving 4 bases not matched to a gene. Germline CDR1 is SGHAT and CDR2 is FQDESV (reference sequence). The CDR3 contains 14 residues. As DNA, the CDR3 is TGTGCCAGCAGCCCGGACAGGGCGACAGATACGCAGTATTTT. It translates to CASSPDRATDTQYF.

This clonotype was picked up many times. CDR3 coding DNA: TGTGCCAGCAGTATATACGAGACCCAGTACTTC. This codes for CASSIYETQYF. The genes are TRBV6-6 and TRBJ2-5; D call uncertain. Trimming removed 5 bases at V and 5 bases at J, with 6 bases between. The CDR3 has 11 amino acids. Per the germline V gene, CDR1 is MNHNY and CDR2 is SVGAGI (reference sequence).

Ten or more counts support this clonotype. The chain links TRBV30 to TRBJ1-6; possibly TRBD1 for D (5 bases). This CDR3 has 13 residues. CDR1 and CDR2 (germline): GTSNPN, SVGIG (reference sequence). V was cut by 4 bases and J by 7 bases, with 11 bases left in between. The CDR3 region has the DNA TGTGCCTGGACTGGTCAGGGCAATTCACCCCTCCACTTT. This gives the protein CAWTGQGNSPLHF. Variable domain in full (rest from reference TRBV30 and TRBJ1-6): SQTIHQWPATLVQPVGSPLSLECTVEGTSNPNLYWYRQAAGRGLQLLFYSVGIGQISSEVPQNLSASRPQDRQFILSSKKLLLSDSGFYLCAWTGQGNSPLHFGNGTRLTVT.

This clonotype was recorded at least ten times. V usage is TRBV12-3 or TRBV12-4 and J usage is TRBJ2-3; D is perhaps TRBD1 (6 bases). The CDR3 extends over 12 amino acids. The ends were cut back, 6 bases at V and 12 bases at J, with 16 bases in the middle. The DNA of the CDR3 is TGTGCCAGCAGAGAGACAGGCCCCGTCCAGTATTTT. It translates to CASRETGPVQYF.

There are many counts of this clonotype. V gene TRBV10-3 combines with J gene TRBJ1-1, with D possibly TRBD1 on 5 matching bases. The V and J ends lost 4 bases and 3 bases respectively, with 12 bases between them. The CDR3 loop spans 14 amino acids. CDR1 is ENHRY and CDR2 is SYGVKD in the germline V gene. CDR3 region: CAISVAAGYTEAFF. The CDR3 coding sequence is TGTGCCATCAGTGTAGCTGCAGGGTACACTGAAGCTTTCTTT.

This clonotype was recorded at least ten times. V usage is TRBV10-2 and J usage is TRBJ2-7, with D perhaps given as TRBD1 or TRBD2 (5 bases each). Germline values: CDR1 WSHSY, CDR2 SAAADI. Trimming took 7 bases from V and 4 from J, leaving 20 bases between them. The CDR3 extends over 15 amino acids. CDR3 region: CASTRLQGGPYEQYF. The CDR3 bases are TGCGCCAGCACCAGATTGCAGGGCGGGCCTTACGAGCAGTACTTC.

This clonotype was observed at least ten times. The chain joins TRBV12-3 or TRBV12-4 to TRBJ2-7; D is perhaps TRBD1 (6 bases). Trimming stripped 3 bases from V and 3 bases from J, with 15 bases between. The CDR3 spans 15 residues. The CDR3 protein is CASSFARGPLYEQYF. The CDR3 region has the DNA TGTGCCAGCAGTTTCGCCAGGGGTCCCCTCTACGAGCAGTACTTC.